A selection of T cell receptor beta chains follows, all from one sample in a study of PD-1 blockade in classical Hodgkin lymphoma. Libraries were prepared by immunoSEQ multiplex PCR; TCRdb keeps only in-frame clonotypes and omits some of them. The profile shows some 30,000 clones, about 86% of them singletons. This specimen consisted of CD4+ T cells from blood, obtained before the fourth cycle of nivolumab. The receptors derive from a human donor with classical Hodgkin lymphoma. Both conserved end residues are part of each CDR3. A D gene is named only where the DNA matches it firmly. Only part of the rows carry a size: once, few, many, or a class if the clone is expanded.

d_call clone_size j_call v_call cdr3_aa cdr3_nt
- - TRBJ1-2 TRBV9 CASSVVEGVDGYTF TGTGCCAGCAGCGTAGTGGAGGGAGTGGATGGCTACACCTTC
- - TRBJ1-4 TRBV13 CASRSSQGAEKLFF TGTGCCAGCAGGTCGAGCCAGGGAGCGGAAAAACTGTTTTTT
TRBD1 - TRBJ1-5 TRBV5-6 CASSLGQGDQPQHF TGTGCCAGCAGCTTGGGACAGGGAGATCAGCCCCAGCATTTT
TRBD1 - TRBJ1-1 TRBV29-1 CSAGQVEAFF TGCAGCGCCGGACAGGTTGAAGCTTTCTTT
- - TRBJ1-2 TRBV6-1 CASSESGGTNYGYTF TGTGCCAGCAGTGAATCCGGGGGAACTAACTATGGCTACACCTTC
TRBD1 - TRBJ1-5 TRBV6-5 CASSIDRGDQPQHF TGTGCCAGCAGTATTGACAGGGGGGATCAGCCCCAGCATTTT
- - TRBJ1-4 TRBV27 CASSGFKEKLFF TGTGCCAGCTCAGGGTTCAAGGAAAAACTGTTTTTT
TRBD2 - TRBJ2-1 TRBV7-2 CASSLSGTRNNEQFF TGTGCCAGCAGCCTATCCGGGACTAGGAACAATGAGCAGTTCTTC
TRBD1 few TRBJ1-6 TRBV30 CAWSRMTLDRSRYSPLHF TGTGCCTGGAGTCGGATGACTCTGGACAGGAGCAGATATTCACCCCTCCACTTT
- - TRBJ2-7 TRBV4-2 CASSQAEGAYEQYF TGTGCCAGCAGCCAAGCGGAGGGAGCCTACGAGCAGTACTTC
- - TRBJ1-1 TRBV9 CASSVQDPSNTEAFF TGTGCCAGCAGCGTACAGGACCCCTCAAACACTGAAGCTTTCTTT
TRBD1 once TRBJ2-1 TRBV27 CASSFTDRGSEQFF TGTGCCAGCAGTTTTACGGACAGGGGGAGTGAGCAGTTCTTC
TRBD2 - TRBJ2-7 TRBV7-6 CASSLGLAGGIYEQYF TGTGCCAGCAGCTTAGGACTAGCGGGGGGGATTTACGAGCAGTACTTC
- - TRBJ1-3 TRBV7-2 CASSLAGSGNTIYF TGTGCCAGCAGCTTAGCAGGGTCCGGAAACACCATATATTTT
TRBD2 - TRBJ2-3 TRBV7-9 CASSKRTSGSPYTDTQYF TGTGCCAGCAGCAAAAGGACTAGCGGGTCTCCTTACACAGATACGCAGTATTTT
TRBD1 - TRBJ1-5 TRBV29-1 CSVGTEGNQPQHF TGCAGCGTGGGGACAGAGGGCAATCAGCCCCAGCATTTT
TRBD2 - TRBJ2-3 TRBV11-2 CASSLTYRTGGASTQYF TGTGCCAGCAGCTTGACCTACCGCACGGGGGGGGCCTCGACGCAGTATTTT
- few TRBJ1-6 TRBV6-5 CASSYPVPGAPLHF TGTGCCAGCAGTTACCCGGTGCCGGGGGCACCCCTCCACTTT
- - TRBJ2-1 TRBV6-4 CASSVEQFF TGTGCCAGCAGTGTTGAGCAGTTCTTC
TRBD1 - TRBJ1-5 TRBV15 CATSRVNRGSYQPQHF TGTGCCACCAGCAGAGTAAACAGGGGGAGTTATCAGCCCCAGCATTTT
- - TRBJ2-3 TRBV18 CASSPGLATDTQYF TGTGCCAGCTCACCGGGGCTGGCGACAGATACGCAGTATTTT
- - TRBJ2-5 TRBV5-8 CASSLGSSGETQYF TGTGCCAGCAGCTTGGGGTCCTCCGGGGAGACCCAGTACTTC
- few TRBJ1-6 TRBV11-2 CASSTPGTSSPLHF TGTGCCAGCAGCACTCCCGGGACCAGTTCACCCCTCCACTTT
- - TRBJ1-2 TRBV29-1 CSAAEEINYGYTF TGCAGCGCCGCGGAGGAGATAAACTATGGCTACACCTTC
- - TRBJ1-5 TRBV19 CASTKSGRPGDQPQHF TGTGCCAGTACCAAATCCGGGAGACCAGGGGATCAGCCCCAGCATTTT
- - TRBJ1-1 TRBV29-1 CSVGRDMNTEAFF TGCAGCGTTGGGCGGGATATGAACACTGAAGCTTTCTTT